A single sample gave rise to the 8 T cell receptor beta chains below, sequenced in a study of cytomegalovirus exposure and HLA in healthy donors. Sequencing was performed with immunoSEQ multiplex PCR; in TCRdb, only in-frame clones are kept and a portion is missing. The sample lists around 300,000 clones, approximately 88% occurring once. The sample comprised PBMCs. The source of these receptors is a woman aged 18-30 years in good health and CMV-seronegative.

This clone was observed a few times. The chain carries TRBV20-1 and TRBJ2-7, with D hard to call. CDR3 length: 11 residues. Per the germline V gene, CDR1 is DFQATT and CDR2 is SNEGSKA (reference sequence). The V end lost 3 bases, the J end lost 2 bases, and 5 bases lay between the germline ends. CDR3 coding DNA: TGCAGTGCTAGCGCAGCCTACGAGCAGTACTTC. Translated: CSASAAYEQYF.

The chain couples TRBV28 to TRBJ2-3, with D perhaps matching TRBD2 (6 bases). CDR1 is MDHEN, CDR2 SYDVKM, per germline. The V end lost 6 bases, the J end lost 6 bases, and 13 bases lay between the germline ends. The CDR3 has 13 residues. The CDR3 DNA sequence: TGTGCCAGCAGGGGGACTGGCCCGGATACGCAGTATTTT. This gives the protein CASRGTGPDTQYF.

The chain carries TRBV4-1 and TRBJ1-6; 8 bases match TRBD1. The CDR3 totals 17 residues. The trim removed 5 bases at V and 5 bases at J, leaving 11 bases unmatched. Germline values: CDR1 MGHRA, CDR2 YSYEKL. The CDR3 bases are TGCGCCAGCAGCTCTCGGGACAGGAGCCTCAATAATTCACCCCTCCACTTT. It codes for CASSSRDRSLNNSPLHF.

The chain is built from TRBV11-2 and TRBJ2-7; D not certain. V was clipped by 1 base and J by 2 bases, with 12 bases between them. Germline V gene data show CDR1 as SGHAT and CDR2 as FQNNGV. CDR3 size: 15 residues. The CDR3 DNA sequence: TGTGCCAGCAGCTTAGTGCCACTTACGACCTACGAGCAGTACTTC. Protein: CASSLVPLTTYEQYF.

The rearrangement joins TRBV28 to TRBJ2-7; a possible D gene is TRBD1 (7 bases). Germline CDR1 MDHEN, CDR2 SYDVKM. V lost 8 bases, J lost 4 bases, and 15 bases lay in between. The CDR3 is 13 amino acids. The chain's CDR3 is CASGLTGRYEQYF. The DNA for the CDR3 is TGTGCCAGCGGCTTGACAGGGAGGTACGAGCAGTACTTC.

In nucleotides, the CDR3 is TGCAGCGCCTACAGGGGAGAGGGTGAAAAACTGTTTTTT. It is translated as CSAYRGEGEKLFF. The rearrangement uses TRBV29-1 and TRBJ1-4; 7 bases fit TRBD1. The CDR3 is 13 residues long. CDR1 is SQVTM, CDR2 ANQGSEA, per germline. V was pared by 7 bases and J by 7 bases, with 9 bases of the junction left unmatched. Supplemented by reference TRBV29-1 and TRBJ1-4, the full variable domain reads SAVISQKPSRDICQRGTSLTIQCQVDSQVTMMFWYRQQPGQSLTLIATANQGSEATYESGFVIDKFPISRPNLTFSTLTVSNMSPEDSSIYLCSAYRGEGEKLFFGSGTQLSVL.

This chain joins TRBV6-4 and TRBJ2-2, with D possibly matching TRBD1 (6 bases). V was cut by 0 bases and J by 7 bases, with 9 bases left in between. Looked up from germline, CDR1 is MRHNA and CDR2 is SNTAGT. This CDR3 spans 14 amino acids. This CDR3 reads CASSDSQGHGELFF. The CDR3 region has the DNA TGTGCCAGCAGTGACTCACAGGGTCACGGGGAGCTGTTTTTT.

The rearrangement joins TRBV6-1 to TRBJ1-3; D not resolved. Looked up from germline, CDR1 is MNHNS and CDR2 is SASEGT. Between the trimmed V and J ends, which lost 8 bases and 4 bases, there was a span of 6 bases. CDR3 length: 11 residues. CDR3 loop: CASQLGNTIYF. CDR3 nucleotide sequence: TGTGCCAGCCAACTGGGAAACACCATATATTTT.